This TCR beta chain is drawn from a study of blood T cells in healthy people across ages. Russia was home to the donors, healthy Caucasian individuals aged roughly 6 to 100. About this clonotype: Antigen: not known.

The CDR3 sequence is 15 residues long. Trimming cost V 0 bases and J 5 bases; bases outside gene matches: 6. CDR1 and CDR2 from the germline V gene are SGHDN and FVKESK. Whole-study results and caveats: Age advanced and TCR beta diversity per million T cells fell, roughly linearly. Comparison with aged donors showed that long-lived donors had more naive CD4+ cells and higher diversity.

Alongside a J-beta primer mix, a sample-barcoded 5' primer served in a second PCR lasting about 7 to 12 cycles. CDR3-containing paired-end reads numbering at least 2.5 million came from each sample. MiXCR, run by TCRdb on the 5' RACE reads, gives a single entry per CDR3 protein. Seen here are 1.5 million or so distinct CDR3 sequences, about 40% observed once, and the top ten hold roughly 8.2%. The source of this sequence is a woman aged 18 to 35 in good health. V gene TRBV14 combines with J gene TRBJ1-1, with 7 bases fitting TRBD1. Material: blood. CDR3 loop: CASSQDAGGRTEAFF. The CDR3 region has the DNA TGTGCCAGCAGCCAAGACGCAGGGGGGAGAACTGAAGCTTTCTTT.